Below, 29 T cell receptor beta chains from the same sample are listed, as sequenced in a study of blood T cell repertoires in COVID-19. This table comes from immunoSEQ multiplex PCR, and its TCRdb copy is limited to in-frame clones, with some not included. The sample lists about 140,000 clones; around nine tenths were seen once. Material for sequencing was peripheral blood. The source is a man aged 50-59 years with active or convalescent COVID-19.

This chain connects TRBV9 to TRBJ2-1; 7 nucleotides align to TRBD2. V was pared by 0 bases and J by 0 bases, with 6 bases of the junction left unmatched. CDR3 length equals 17 residues. CDR1 is SGDLS and CDR2 is YYNGEE in the germline V gene. CDR3: CASSVDLRGSSYNEQFF. The CDR3 coding sequence is TGTGCCAGCAGCGTAGACCTCCGCGGGAGCTCCTACAATGAGCAGTTCTTC.

The DNA of the CDR3 is TGTGCCAGCAGCTTAACGCTAGGAACCAATGAGCAGTTCTTC. Protein product: CASSLTLGTNEQFF. The rearrangement uses TRBV7-3 and TRBJ2-1; D is unresolved. Trimming removed 0 bases at V and 6 bases at J, with 9 bases between. Looked up from germline, CDR1 is SGHTA and CDR2 is FQGTGA. This CDR3 is 14 amino acids long. The whole variable domain, filled in from reference TRBV7-3 and TRBJ2-1, reads GAGVSQTPSNKVTEKGKYVELRCDPISGHTALYWYRQSLGQGPEFLIYFQGTGAADDSGLPNDRFFAVRPEGSVSTLKIQRTERGDSAVYLCASSLTLGTNEQFFGPGTRLTVL.

This clone was found a few times. This chain connects TRBV28 to TRBJ1-2, with D tentatively TRBD1 (6 bases). Trimming removed 5 bases at V and 8 bases at J, with 12 bases between. The germline V gene has CDR1 MDHEN and CDR2 SYDVKM. CDR3 length: 12 amino acids. CDR3 protein: CASSPRQAGYTF. The CDR3 nucleotides are TGTGCCAGCAGTCCTCGACAGGCGGGCTACACCTTC.

The V call is TRBV5-6, the J call TRBJ2-1; D is possibly TRBD2 (5 bases). The V gene's germline CDR1 is SGHDT and CDR2 YYEEEE. The CDR3 runs 15 residues. The ends were cut back, 0 bases at V and 2 bases at J, with 9 bases in the middle. CDR3: CASSLGPGAYNEQFF. CDR3 nucleotides: TGTGCCAGCAGCTTGGGGCCCGGGGCCTACAATGAGCAGTTCTTC.

The chain couples TRBV7-2 to TRBJ2-5, with TRBD2 matching over 12 bases. After removal of 5 bases from V and 4 bases from J, the junction contained 8 bases not matched to a gene. This CDR3 has 16 residues. The germline V gene has CDR1 SGHTA and CDR2 FQGNSA. CDR3 sequence reads: CASSPASGRAGETQYF. CDR3 bases: TGTGCCAGCAGCCCAGCTAGCGGGAGGGCCGGAGAGACCCAGTACTTC. The whole variable domain, remainder taken from reference TRBV7-2 and TRBJ2-5, is GAGVSQSPSNKVTEKGKDVELRCDPISGHTALYWYRQSLGQGLEFLIYFQGNSAPDKSGLPSDRFSAERTGGSVSTLTIQRTQQEDSAVYLCASSPASGRAGETQYFGPGTRLLVL.

The rearrangement joins TRBV3-1 (or the pseudogene TRBV3-2) to TRBJ2-5, with D possibly being TRBD1 (7 bases). Germline loops: CDR1 LGHDT, CDR2 YNNKEL (reference sequence). Trimming took off 0 bases at V and 5 bases at J, with 19 bases between the two ends. The CDR3 sequence is 17 residues long. In DNA form, the CDR3 reads TGTGCCAGCAGCCAAGACGGCAGGGGGGTTTTTGGTGAGACCCAGTACTTC. This translates into CASSQDGRGVFGETQYF.

The chain couples TRBV19 to TRBJ1-5; TRBD1 is a possible D gene (6 bases). Germline CDR1 and CDR2: LNHDA and SQIVND (reference sequence). CDR3 length equals 15 residues. With 4 bases removed from V and 6 bases from J, the gap between germline ends came to 16 bases. The CDR3 reads CASSTPSTGTQPQHF. CDR3 nucleotide sequence: TGTGCCAGTAGTACCCCTAGCACAGGGACTCAGCCCCAGCATTTT.

The chain joins TRBV11-2 to TRBJ1-2; tentatively, D is TRBD1 (6 bases). Trimming removed 1 base from V and 5 bases from J, with 8 bases in between. The CDR3 totals 13 residues. The V gene's germline CDR1 is SGHAT and CDR2 FQNNGV. The DNA of the CDR3 is TGTGCCAGCAGCTTAGCCGGACAGTATGGCTACACCTTC. Its translation: CASSLAGQYGYTF.

The CDR3 loop is CASSPRTGGRNEQFF. The CDR3 bases are TGTGCCAGCAGCCCTCGGACAGGGGGACGGAATGAGCAGTTCTTC. The V call is TRBV7-2, the J call TRBJ2-1, with 10 bases lining up with TRBD1. Per germline, CDR1 SGHTA and CDR2 FQGNSA. There are 15 residues in the CDR3. V was pared by 5 bases and J by 7 bases, with 8 bases of the junction left unmatched.

This clone came up once. V usage is TRBV7-3 and J usage is TRBJ2-1; TRBD2 matches at 9 bases. CDR3 size: 14 residues. The germline V gene has CDR1 SGHTA and CDR2 FQGTGA. With 4 bases clipped from V and 6 bases from J, the junction kept 4 bases outside the gene matches. The CDR3 sequence: CASSYSGSINEQFF. CDR3 coding DNA: TGTGCCAGCAGCTATAGCGGGAGTATCAATGAGCAGTTCTTC.

The rearrangement links TRBV4-2 to TRBJ2-1; 8 bases align to TRBD2. This CDR3 is built from 18 residues. Trimming at V came to 0 bases and at J to 5 bases, leaving 12 bases not matched to a gene. Germline lookup yields CDR1 LGHNA and CDR2 YNFKEQ. For the CDR3, the DNA is TGTGCCAGCAGCCAAGAGAGGAGCGGGAGTCGGGGAAACAATGAGCAGTTCTTC. It codes for CASSQERSGSRGNNEQFF.

This CDR3 reads CASSPPGASGRAGETQYF. The DNA of the CDR3 is TGTGCCAGCAGCCCACCCGGGGCTAGCGGGAGGGCAGGGGAGACCCAGTACTTC. J is TRBJ2-5 and V is TRBV3-1 (or the pseudogene TRBV3-2); 12 positions agree with TRBD2. V trimming: 4 bases; J trimming: 5 bases; junction bases outside the gene matches: 14. The V gene's germline CDR1 is LGHDT and CDR2 YNNKEL (reference sequence). The CDR3 is 18 amino acids.

The CDR3 protein is CASSLSSQAIWAYNSPLHF. CDR3 coding DNA: TGTGCCAGCAGTTTATCCTCGCAGGCGATTTGGGCCTATAATTCACCCCTCCACTTT. The chain joins TRBV28 to TRBJ1-6, with D unresolved. The CDR3 runs to 19 residues. Germline assignment: CDR1 MDHEN and CDR2 SYDVKM. With 1 base removed from V and 2 bases from J, the gap between germline ends came to 18 bases.

The chain couples TRBV28 to TRBJ2-3; D call uncertain. V was shortened by 7 bases and J by 3 bases, with 8 bases between the two germline ends. Germline V gives CDR1 MDHEN, CDR2 SYDVKM. This CDR3 is built from 12 residues. CDR3 bases: TGTGCCAGCACCACTTCTACAGATACGCAGTATTTT. Amino acid sequence: CASTTSTDTQYF.

The chain links TRBV7-9 to TRBJ1-5; TRBD1 is a possible D gene (5 bases). V was shortened by 5 bases and J by 3 bases, with 11 bases between the two germline ends. Germline CDR1 and CDR2: SEHNR and FQNEAQ (reference sequence). This CDR3 region has 14 residues. The CDR3 loop reads CASSPGGINQPQHF. The CDR3 bases are TGTGCCAGCAGCCCCGGGGGAATCAATCAGCCCCAGCATTTT.

The rearrangement links TRBV15 to TRBJ1-2; possible D gene TRBD1, 5 bases. This CDR3 has 15 amino acids. V lost 1 base, J lost 5 bases, and 14 bases lay in between. Germline V CDR1 and CDR2: LNHNV, YYDKDF (reference sequence). CDR3 sequence reads: CATSRVVGGRYGYTF. Written as DNA, the CDR3 is TGTGCCACCAGCAGAGTCGTCGGGGGACGATATGGCTACACCTTC.

V is TRBV29-1 and J is TRBJ2-1; 14 bases agree with TRBD2. This CDR3 region has 16 residues. Per the germline V gene, CDR1 is SQVTM and CDR2 is ANQGSEA. Trimming at V came to 3 bases and at J to 4 bases, leaving 5 bases not matched to a gene. CDR3 loop: CSVEGLAGVAYNEQFF. The CDR3 coding sequence is TGCAGCGTTGAGGGACTAGCGGGAGTGGCTTACAATGAGCAGTTCTTC.

Worth noting for this clone: The same CDR3 is also encoded by other DNA sequences in this sample. The chain joins TRBV6-2 or TRBV6-3 to TRBJ1-2; D ambiguous. The V gene lost 3 bases and the J gene lost 4 bases, with 9 bases spanning the gap. The CDR3 covers 13 residues. In germline, CDR1 is MNHEY, CDR2 SVGEGT. CDR3: CASSYSGSYGYTF. CDR3 sequence (DNA): TGTGCCAGCAGTTATTCGGGATCCTATGGCTACACCTTC.

Many counts were recorded for this clone. The rearrangement joins TRBV5-6 to TRBJ2-7; TRBD1 agrees at 9 bases. CDR3 size: 16 residues. V trimming: 0 bases; J trimming: 4 bases; junction bases outside the gene matches: 8. CDR1 and CDR2 from the germline V gene are SGHDT and YYEEEE. The CDR3 bases are TGTGCCAGCAGCTTGGAGAGGGGACAGGGATTATACGAGCAGTACTTC. As protein: CASSLERGQGLYEQYF.

This clone appeared once. The genes are TRBV3-1 (or the pseudogene TRBV3-2) and TRBJ2-1; D perhaps matches TRBD2 (5 bases). The length of the CDR3 is 14 residues. From germline, CDR1 is LGHDT and CDR2 YNNKEL (reference sequence). Trimming cost V 4 bases and J 5 bases, with 12 bases left between them. In DNA form, the CDR3 reads TGTGCCAGCAGCCGCCGGACTTATAACAATGAGCAGTTCTTC. Amino acid sequence: CASSRRTYNNEQFF.

The rearrangement uses TRBV9 and TRBJ2-3; the match to TRBD2 covers 8 bases. This CDR3 region has 16 residues. In germline, CDR1 is SGDLS, CDR2 YYNGEE. V was pared by 4 bases and J by 5 bases, with 12 bases of the junction left unmatched. CDR3 nucleotides: TGTGCCAGCAGCCCGATCCCGGGAGGGCCGGGAGATACGCAGTATTTT. It translates to CASSPIPGGPGDTQYF.

The chain links TRBV4-2 to TRBJ2-3; 8 bases align to TRBD2. Germline CDR1 is LGHNA and CDR2 is YNFKEQ. The CDR3 loop spans 16 amino acids. With 1 base clipped from V and 2 bases from J, the junction kept 5 bases outside the gene matches. In DNA form, the CDR3 reads TGTGCCAGCAGCCAAGTATCTAGCGGGTTCACAGATACGCAGTATTTT. It translates to CASSQVSSGFTDTQYF.

The V and J genes are TRBV18 and TRBJ1-3; weak D call: TRBD1 (5 bases). This CDR3 has 16 residues. Trimming removed 3 bases from V and 0 bases from J, with 12 bases in between. Looked up from germline, CDR1 is KGHSH and CDR2 is LQKENI. CDR3 DNA sequence: TGTGCCAGCTCACCCGGGACTGTGAACTCTGGAAACACCATATATTTT. It translates to CASSPGTVNSGNTIYF.

The CDR3 DNA is TGTGCCAGCAGTTTAACCGGGACTAGCGGGAGGGCCGGCGAGCAGTACTTC. Encoded protein: CASSLTGTSGRAGEQYF. The chain has TRBV27 and TRBJ2-7, with TRBD2 matching 16 bases. V shed 2 bases and J 6 bases; nucleotides not matched to a gene: 7. This CDR3 region has 17 residues. Germline V CDR1 and CDR2: MNHEY, SMNVEV (reference sequence).

The V call is TRBV21-1, the J call TRBJ1-4; TRBD1 reflects the table's D call only, with no check against the DNA. TRBV21-1 is noted as a pseudogene. This CDR3 has 12 residues. The CDR3 nucleotides are TGTGCCAGCAGCGTCAGGCCGGTAAAACTGTTTTTT. Protein product: CASSVRPVKLFF.

CDR3 sequence: CASTPGTSVAGELFF. CDR3 DNA sequence: TGTGCCAGCACCCCCGGGACTAGCGTTGCCGGGGAGCTGTTTTTT. This chain links TRBV25-1 with TRBJ2-2, with 10 nucleotides matching TRBD2. Germline-derived CDR1 and CDR2 are MGHDK and SYGVNS. V gave up 7 bases and J gave up 6 bases; unmatched junction bases: 8. The length of the CDR3 is 15 residues.

This rearrangement joins TRBV4-3 to TRBJ2-1, with a possible D match to TRBD2 (6 bases). This CDR3 has 15 residues. The V end was cut by 2 bases, the J end by 5 bases, with 13 bases between. The germline CDR1 and CDR2 sequences are LGHNA and YSLEER. CDR3 bases: TGCGCCAGCAGCCAAAGAGCGGGTTCTAACAATGAGCAGTTCTTC. Translation gives CASSQRAGSNNEQFF.

This chain links TRBV9 with TRBJ1-6; TRBD1 matches at 8 bases. This CDR3 has 16 residues. Germline lookup yields CDR1 SGDLS and CDR2 YYNGEE. V shed 0 bases and J 5 bases; nucleotides not matched to a gene: 4. CDR3 bases: TGTGCCAGCAGCGTAGGTCTGACAGGGGATAATTCACCCCTCCACTTT. Its translation: CASSVGLTGDNSPLHF.

The V call is TRBV2, the J call TRBJ2-2, with D tentatively TRBD1 (6 bases). Trimming left V 6 bases short and J 0 bases short, with 8 bases between. Germline loops: CDR1 SNHLY, CDR2 FYNNEI. The CDR3 consists of 14 residues. CDR3 sequence: CASRGTTNTGELFF. In DNA form, the CDR3 reads TGTGCCAGCAGAGGGACAACGAACACCGGGGAGCTGTTTTTT.